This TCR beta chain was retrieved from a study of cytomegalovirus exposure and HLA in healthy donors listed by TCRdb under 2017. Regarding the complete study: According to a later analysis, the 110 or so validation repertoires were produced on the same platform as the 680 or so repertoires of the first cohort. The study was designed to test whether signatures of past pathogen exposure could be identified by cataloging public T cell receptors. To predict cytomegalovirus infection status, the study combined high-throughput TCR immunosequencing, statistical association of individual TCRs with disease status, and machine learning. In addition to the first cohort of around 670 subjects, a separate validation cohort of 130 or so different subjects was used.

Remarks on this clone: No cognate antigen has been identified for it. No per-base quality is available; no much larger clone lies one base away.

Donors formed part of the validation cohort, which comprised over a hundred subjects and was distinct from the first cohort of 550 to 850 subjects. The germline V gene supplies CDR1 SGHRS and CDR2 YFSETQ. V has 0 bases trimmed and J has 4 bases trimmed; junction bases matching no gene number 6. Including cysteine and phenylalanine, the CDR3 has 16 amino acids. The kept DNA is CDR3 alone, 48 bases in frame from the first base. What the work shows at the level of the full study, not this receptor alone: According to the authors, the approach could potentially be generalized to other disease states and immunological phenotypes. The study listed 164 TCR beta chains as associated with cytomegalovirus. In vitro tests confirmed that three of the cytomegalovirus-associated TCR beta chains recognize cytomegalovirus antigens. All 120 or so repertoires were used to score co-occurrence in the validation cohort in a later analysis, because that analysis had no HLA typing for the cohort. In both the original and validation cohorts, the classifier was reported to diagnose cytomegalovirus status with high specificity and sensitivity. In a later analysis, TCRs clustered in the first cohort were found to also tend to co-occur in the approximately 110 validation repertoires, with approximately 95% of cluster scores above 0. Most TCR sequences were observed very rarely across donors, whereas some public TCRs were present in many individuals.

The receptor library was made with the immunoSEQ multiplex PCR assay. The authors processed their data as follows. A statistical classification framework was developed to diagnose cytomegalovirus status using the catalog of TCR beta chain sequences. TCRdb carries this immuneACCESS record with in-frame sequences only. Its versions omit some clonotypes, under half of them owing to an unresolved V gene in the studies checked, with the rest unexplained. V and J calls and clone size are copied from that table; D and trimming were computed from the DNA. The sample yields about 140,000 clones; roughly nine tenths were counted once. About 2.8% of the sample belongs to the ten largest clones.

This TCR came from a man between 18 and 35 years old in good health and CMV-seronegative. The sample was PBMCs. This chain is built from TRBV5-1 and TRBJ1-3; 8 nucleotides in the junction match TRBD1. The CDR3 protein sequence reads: CASSLGDRTGGNTIYF. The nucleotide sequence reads TGCGCCAGCAGCTTGGGGGACAGGACAGGAGGAAACACCATATATTTT.